A single sample is the source of the 26 T cell receptor beta chains below, sequenced in a study of cytomegalovirus exposure and HLA in healthy donors. PCR primers comprised 60 Vbeta and 13 Jbeta primers. Sequencing was performed with immunoSEQ multiplex PCR; in TCRdb, only in-frame clones are kept and a portion is missing. The table includes under 150,000 clones, about 80% detected once. The sequenced sample consisted of PBMCs. The receptor set was obtained from a male donor in good health and CMV-seropositive.

The J gene is TRBJ2-1, the V gene TRBV7-8; 8 bases map to TRBD1. Germline CDR1 and CDR2: SGHVS and FQNEAQ. The CDR3 runs 15 residues. V was clipped by 5 bases and J by 1 base; unmatched bases: 4. CDR3 in DNA: TGTGCCAGCAGCGCCGACAGGGGATCCTACAATGAGCAGTTCTTC. Its translation: CASSADRGSYNEQFF.

The chain joins TRBV7-2 to TRBJ2-5, with D perhaps matching TRBD2 (6 bases). V lost 2 bases and J 10 bases, leaving 11 bases between the germline ends. The CDR3 totals 12 residues. The V gene's germline CDR1 is SGHTA and CDR2 FQGNSA. The CDR3 sequence: CASSLTTRDQYF. CDR3 DNA: TGTGCCAGCAGCTTAACGACTAGGGACCAGTACTTC.

This rearrangement joins TRBV7-9 to TRBJ2-5; the match to TRBD2 covers 13 bases. In germline, CDR1 is SEHNR, CDR2 FQNEAQ (reference sequence). The CDR3 loop spans 16 amino acids. The ends lost 3 bases at V and 1 base at J; junction bases unmatched: 2. CDR3 nucleotide sequence: TGTGCCAGCAGCTTCGGACTAGCGGGGGCCCAAGAGACCCAGTACTTC. This translates into CASSFGLAGAQETQYF.

The chain is built from TRBV6-5 and TRBJ2-7; a possible D gene is TRBD2 (5 bases). Trimming took off 5 bases at V and 6 bases at J, with 20 bases between the two ends. Per the germline V gene, CDR1 is MNHEY and CDR2 is SVGAGI. This CDR3 spans 15 amino acids. CDR3 bases: TGTGCCAGCAGTCACCGGAGCGCAAGGGCGGGCGAGCAGTACTTC. Translating gives CASSHRSARAGEQYF.

The rearrangement uses TRBV7-9 and TRBJ2-1; TRBD2 might be the D (6 bases). This CDR3 has 13 residues. Per the germline V gene, CDR1 is SEHNR and CDR2 is FQNEAQ (reference sequence). V lost 8 bases and J lost 4, with 12 bases in between. This CDR3 reads CASPGLAYNEQFF. DNA of the CDR3: TGTGCCAGCCCTGGGCTAGCGTACAATGAGCAGTTCTTC.

The chain joins TRBV7-2 to TRBJ1-5; D not certain. In germline, CDR1 is SGHTA, CDR2 FQGNSA. V lost 3 bases to trimming and J lost 3 bases, with 6 bases between them. This CDR3 has 13 residues. The CDR3 loop reads CASSFRYNQPQHF. The CDR3 nucleotides read TGTGCCAGCAGCTTTCGCTACAATCAGCCCCAGCATTTT.

The rearrangement links TRBV5-1 to TRBJ2-7; D is possibly TRBD1 (6 bases). Germline V gene lookup returns CDR1 SGHRS and CDR2 YFSETQ. The CDR3 spans 14 residues. Between the trimmed V and J ends, which lost 3 bases and 2 bases, there was a span of 12 bases. The CDR3 region is CASSSREGAYEQYF. Written as DNA, the CDR3 is TGCGCCAGCAGCTCCCGCGAGGGGGCCTACGAGCAGTACTTC.

The chain is built from TRBV14 and TRBJ2-2, with D maybe TRBD2 (5 bases). The V gene lost 4 bases and the J gene lost 6 bases, with 9 bases spanning the gap. The germline V gene encodes CDR1 SGHDN and CDR2 FVKESK. This CDR3 has 13 amino acids. The DNA for the CDR3 is TGTGCCAGCAGCCGGAGGTTCCCCGGGGAGCTGTTTTTT. It translates to CASSRRFPGELFF.

This chain joins TRBV7-8 and TRBJ1-5; tentatively, D is TRBD1 (5 bases). Germline assignment: CDR1 SGHVS and CDR2 FQNEAQ. The CDR3 length is 16 residues. V was trimmed by 1 base and J by 2 bases, leaving 12 bases between them. CDR3 sequence reads: CASSLVPGGGNQPQHF. In DNA form, the CDR3 reads TGTGCCAGCAGCTTAGTCCCCGGGGGGGGCAATCAGCCCCAGCATTTT.

This chain uses TRBV7-9 with TRBJ1-2; weak D call: TRBD1 (5 bases). The germline V gene encodes CDR1 SEHNR and CDR2 FQNEAQ (reference sequence). The CDR3 has 16 amino acids. The V end was cut by 1 base, the J end by 4 bases, with 16 bases between. The CDR3 protein is CASSLGAGEGSYGYTF. CDR3 nucleotides: TGTGCCAGCAGCTTAGGTGCGGGGGAAGGGAGCTATGGCTACACCTTC.

The genes are TRBV7-3 and TRBJ2-3, with D perhaps TRBD1 (5 bases). Germline-derived CDR1 and CDR2 are SGHTA and FQGTGA. This CDR3 spans 15 amino acids. V was cut by 3 bases and J by 2 bases, with 12 bases left in between. The CDR3 sequence is CASSFYRGYTDTQYF. In DNA, the CDR3 is TGTGCCAGCAGCTTTTATAGGGGCTACACAGATACGCAGTATTTT.

The chain uses TRBV5-4 and TRBJ2-2; 8 nucleotides agree with TRBD1. The V and J ends lost 9 bases and 1 base, in that order; junction bases with no gene match: 11. The CDR3 consists of 16 residues. The germline CDR1 and CDR2 sequences are SGHNT and YYREEE (reference sequence). The CDR3 coding sequence is TGTGCCACCCTTACCAGGGGGCGCGGGAACACCGGGGAGCTGTTTTTT. This gives the protein CATLTRGRGNTGELFF.

This clone was counted a few times. J is TRBJ1-2 and V is TRBV19; TRBD1 aligns across 9 bases. Germline lookup yields CDR1 LNHDA and CDR2 SQIVND (reference sequence). The CDR3 sequence is 14 residues long. J lost 4 bases, V lost 3 bases, and 3 bases had no gene match. CDR3 nucleotide sequence: TGTGCCAGTAGTATTGGACAGGGGCTCTATGGCTACACCTTC. This codes for CASSIGQGLYGYTF.

The rearrangement links TRBV4-1 to TRBJ1-2; tentative D call: TRBD1 (5 bases). This CDR3 has 16 amino acids. Germline assignment: CDR1 MGHRA and CDR2 YSYEKL. The V end was cut by 0 bases, the J end by 4 bases, with 15 bases between. The CDR3 loop reads CASSQDNIGGGYGYTF. The CDR3 DNA follows: TGCGCCAGCAGCCAAGATAATATTGGGGGGGGCTATGGCTACACCTTC.

This clone was counted a few times. The chain is built from TRBV19 and TRBJ2-7; D possibly corresponds to TRBD1 (6 bases). Germline V gene lookup returns CDR1 LNHDA and CDR2 SQIVND (reference sequence). Between the trimmed V and J ends, which lost 0 bases and 2 bases, there was a span of 17 bases. The length of the CDR3 is 17 residues. CDR3 loop: CASSIDIQGGLTYEQYF. The CDR3 DNA is TGTGCCAGTAGTATAGATATCCAAGGGGGTTTAACCTACGAGCAGTACTTC.

The gene calls are TRBV19 and TRBJ2-1, with 9 bases identical to TRBD1. CDR3 length equals 15 residues. Per germline, CDR1 LNHDA and CDR2 SQIVND (reference sequence). Trimming took 5 bases from V and 5 from J; bases not matched to a gene: 7. The CDR3 is CASSLRQGVNNEQFF. The CDR3 DNA reads as TGTGCCAGTAGTCTCCGACAGGGGGTTAACAATGAGCAGTTCTTC.

V usage is TRBV5-1 and J usage is TRBJ2-5, with 15 bases fitting TRBD2. The germline CDR1 and CDR2 sequences are SGHRS and YFSETQ. The junction had 5 bases not matched to a gene; V was cut back by 6 bases and J by 5 bases. This CDR3 comprises 15 residues. The DNA for the CDR3 is TGCGCCAGCAAACCCGGACTAGCGGGAGGGGAGACCCAGTACTTC. Translated: CASKPGLAGGETQYF.

The count of this clone is one. The gene calls are TRBV5-4 and TRBJ2-7, with 10 bases identical to TRBD1. There are 14 residues in the CDR3. V shed 2 bases and J 5 bases; nucleotides not matched to a gene: 4. Germline-derived CDR1 and CDR2 are SGHNT and YYREEE (reference sequence). The CDR3 reads CASSLGQGEDEQYF. As DNA, the CDR3 is TGTGCCAGCAGCTTAGGACAGGGGGAAGACGAGCAGTACTTC.

The CDR3 DNA sequence: TGTGCCAGCTCACCATATAGCGCAGGCACAGATACGCAGTATTTT. Translating gives CASSPYSAGTDTQYF. This chain connects TRBV18 to TRBJ2-3; TRBD2 is a possible D gene (5 bases). The CDR3 sequence is 15 residues long. Germline-derived CDR1 and CDR2 are KGHSH and LQKENI. The V end lost 2 bases, the J end lost 1 base, and 10 bases lay between the germline ends.

The DNA of the CDR3 is TGTGCCAGCAGCTTAAGAGTGGATACGCAGTATTTT. It specifies CASSLRVDTQYF. The genes are TRBV7-9 and TRBJ2-3; D uncertain. The CDR3 covers 12 residues. V lost 2 bases, J lost 6 bases, and 6 bases lay in between. From germline, CDR1 is SEHNR and CDR2 FQNEAQ (reference sequence).

The chain carries TRBV5-5 and TRBJ1-5; weak D call: TRBD1 (5 bases). Germline loops: CDR1 SGHKS, CDR2 YYEKEE (reference sequence). Trimming stripped 6 bases from V and 2 bases from J, with 18 bases between. The CDR3 is made up of 16 amino acids. The DNA for the CDR3 is TGTGCCAGCAACCTCGACGACAGCTATGGCAATCAGCCCCAGCATTTT. This gives the protein CASNLDDSYGNQPQHF.

The chain uses TRBV10-2 and TRBJ2-2, with D hard to call. The germline V gene has CDR1 WSHSY and CDR2 SAAADI. V was pared by 3 bases and J by 3 bases, with 5 bases between. The CDR3 covers 13 residues. The CDR3, as DNA: TGCGCCAGCAGTGATATAGACACCGGGGAGCTGTTTTTT. It translates to CASSDIDTGELFF.

The chain has TRBV6-5 and TRBJ2-5, with D perhaps matching TRBD2 (6 bases). The J call is in doubt because the DNA end fits TRBJ2-7 better. This CDR3 has 15 amino acids. Per germline, CDR1 MNHEY and CDR2 SVGAGI. CDR3: CASSYVGSAGSEQYF. The CDR3 bases are TGTGCCAGCAGTTACGTGGGCTCGGCGGGATCCGAGCAGTACTTC.

The rearrangement links TRBV5-6 to TRBJ2-3, with a possible D match to TRBD2 (6 bases). Germline V gene data show CDR1 as SGHDT and CDR2 as YYEEEE. Between the trimmed V and J ends, which lost 0 bases and 1 base, there was a span of 12 bases. This CDR3 comprises 16 residues. CDR3 loop: CASSLVLALGTDTQYF. In DNA, the CDR3 is TGTGCCAGCAGCTTGGTACTAGCCTTAGGCACAGATACGCAGTATTTT.

The V and J genes are TRBV5-4 and TRBJ1-1; D perhaps matches TRBD1 (6 bases). The CDR3 consists of 16 residues. Trimming cost V 1 base and J 2 bases, with 15 bases left between them. Germline V gene lookup returns CDR1 SGHNT and CDR2 YYREEE (reference sequence). CDR3 bases: TGTGCCAGCAGCTTGAGGCCAGGACAGATAAACACTGAAGCTTTCTTT. Amino acid sequence: CASSLRPGQINTEAFF.

This clone was detected a few times. The V gene is TRBV5-8, the J gene TRBJ1-3; no reliable D call. Trimming removed 0 bases at V and 4 bases at J, with 14 bases between. This CDR3 has 16 residues. Germline loops: CDR1 SGHTS, CDR2 YDEGEE. The CDR3 loop reads CASSLEPGQVGNTIYF. The CDR3 nucleotides are TGTGCCAGCAGCTTGGAGCCTGGGCAGGTGGGAAACACCATATATTTT. Together with reference TRBV5-8 and TRBJ1-3, the CDR3 gives the full variable domain: EAGVTQSPTHLIKTRGQQATLRCSPISGHTSVYWYQQALGLGLQFLLWYDEGEERNRGNFPPRFSGRQFPNYSSELNVNALELEDSALYLCASSLEPGQVGNTIYFGEGSWLTVV.